This TCR beta chain appears in the sequencing data of a study of vaccination and CD4 T cells after COVID-19. Study-wide background: Participants were given two doses of BNT162b2 or mRNA-1273 vaccine. Study conclusions and caveats: Convalescent patients studied were relatively few, and early post-infection timepoints were absent.

CDR3 length equals 15 residues. Germline CDR1 is SGHTA and CDR2 is FQGNSA. The germline V and J ends were trimmed by 2 bases and 6 bases, with 13 bases remaining between them. This sample's treatment: approximately 9-day PBMC culture with coronavirus spike peptide pools or control peptides (ViraFEST assay). CD4+ T lymphocytes from the unexposed donor were collected before the COVID-19 pandemic (2011-2018). Culture of two million PBMCs per well took place with roughly 9.6 IU/ml IL-2 and roughly 10 ug/ml peptide pools. When approximately nine days of culture had elapsed, CD4+ T cells were isolated by negative selection. Of note for this clonotype: Its antigen is still unknown.

Sequencing of the DNA from cultured CD4+ T cells was carried out with the Oncomine TCR Beta short-read assay. From CD4+ T cells that had been cultured, genomic DNA was extracted. TCRdb used MiXCR to reprocess the PCR reads, holding one entry per CDR3 protein. Of approximately 10,000 distinct CDR3 sequences listed, under 35% are singletons. The sequencing sample was made of CD4+ T cells from blood, cultured in vitro. The TCR sequence derives from a human donor in good health. The V gene is TRBV7-2, the J gene TRBJ2-2; tentatively, D is TRBD2 (6 bases). The CDR3 nucleotides read TGTGCCAGCAGCTTAAGTAGCGGTCCACCCGGGGAGCTGTTTTTT. This sequence encodes CASSLSSGPPGELFF.